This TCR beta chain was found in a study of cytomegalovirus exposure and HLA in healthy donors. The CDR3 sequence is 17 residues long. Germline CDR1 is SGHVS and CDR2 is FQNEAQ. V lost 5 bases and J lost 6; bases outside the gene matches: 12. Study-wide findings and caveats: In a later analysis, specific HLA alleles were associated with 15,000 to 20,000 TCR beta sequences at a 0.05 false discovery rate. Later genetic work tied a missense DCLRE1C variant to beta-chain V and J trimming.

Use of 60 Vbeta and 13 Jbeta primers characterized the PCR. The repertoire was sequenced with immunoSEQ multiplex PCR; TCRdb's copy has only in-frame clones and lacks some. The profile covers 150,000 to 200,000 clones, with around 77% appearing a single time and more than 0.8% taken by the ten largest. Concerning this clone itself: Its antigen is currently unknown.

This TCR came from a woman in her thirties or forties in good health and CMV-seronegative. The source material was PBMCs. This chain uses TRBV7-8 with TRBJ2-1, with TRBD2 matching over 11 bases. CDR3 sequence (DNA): TGTGCCAGCAGCCTTATAGCGGGAGGGTCGTGGGGCAATGAGCAGTTCTTC. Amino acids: CASSLIAGGSWGNEQFF. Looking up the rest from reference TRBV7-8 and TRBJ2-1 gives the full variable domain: GAGVSQSPRYKVAKRGQDVALRCDPISGHVSLFWYQQALGQGPEFLTYFQNEAQLDKSGLPSDRFFAERPEGSVSTLKIQRTQQEDSAVYLCASSLIAGGSWGNEQFFGPGTRLTVL.